Listed here is a single T cell receptor beta chain. Its antigen is unidentified. The data belong to a study of cytomegalovirus exposure and HLA in healthy donors. Study overall: Clustering assigned 81% of the approximately 400 genotyped donors to the Caucasian-associated ancestry cluster. Findings and limits, study-wide: Indistinguishability led to the exclusion of some V segments, TRBV6-2 and TRBV6-3 included.

CDR1 and CDR2 (germline): MDHEN, SYDVKM. The ends were cut back, 2 bases at V and 1 base at J, with 9 bases in the middle. This CDR3 comprises 15 residues. A multiplex PCR was run with 60 Vbeta primers and 13 Jbeta primers. Sequenced by immunoSEQ multiplex PCR; TCRdb stores in-frame clones only, minus some. The sample yields approximately 160,000 clones, approximately 80% seen once. The J gene is TRBJ1-5, the V gene TRBV28; a possible D gene is TRBD1 (5 bases). The TCR originated in a woman under 30 in good health and CMV-seronegative. Sequencing used PBMCs. For the CDR3, the DNA is TGTGCCAGCAGTTTACCGGGGGGAAGCAATCAGCCCCAGCATTTT. Its protein product is CASSLPGGSNQPQHF.